These 18 T cell receptor beta chains were all obtained from the same sample, sequenced in a study of PD-1 blockade in classical Hodgkin lymphoma. The time point is: cycle 4 day 1 (C4D1), after more than 5 weeks of nivolumab. Every patient had relapsed following autologous stem cell transplantation, and cohorts differed in brentuximab vedotin exposure. Sequenced by immunoSEQ multiplex PCR; TCRdb stores in-frame clones only, minus some. The repertoire includes 80,000 to 100,000 clones, 90% to 95% of them detected once, and just under 2% sits in the top ten. The sequencing here drew on peripheral blood mononuclear cells (PBMCs), taken before the fourth cycle of nivolumab. Receptor source: a human donor with classical Hodgkin lymphoma.

The chain couples TRBV7-9 to TRBJ2-1, with D perhaps assigned TRBD1 or TRBD2 (5 bases each). The CDR3 is made up of 13 amino acids. V was trimmed by 3 bases and J by 10 bases, leaving 13 bases between them. Germline CDR1 and CDR2: SEHNR and FQNEAQ (reference sequence). CDR3 bases: TGTGCCAGCAGCTTTTTTCGAGGGGTAGAGCAGTTCTTC. It is translated as CASSFFRGVEQFF.

The rearrangement joins TRBV6-5 to TRBJ1-4; weak D call: TRBD1 (5 bases). The CDR3 loop spans 13 amino acids. Germline V lookup: CDR1 MNHEY, CDR2 SVGAGI. V shed 8 bases and J shed 5 bases, with 12 bases lying between them. CDR3 nucleotides: TGTGCCAGCCGGGGGATCGGGAATGAAAAACTGTTTTTT. This sequence encodes CASRGIGNEKLFF.

The chain carries TRBV29-1 and TRBJ2-3; D is perhaps TRBD2 (7 bases). V was shortened by 6 bases and J by 6 bases, with 16 bases between the two germline ends. The CDR3 covers 13 residues. Germline values: CDR1 SQVTM, CDR2 ANQGSEA. The CDR3 region is CSVEGGSSDTQYF. As DNA, the CDR3 is TGCAGCGTGGAGGGGGGGAGTTCGGATACGCAGTATTTT.

This rearrangement joins TRBV27 to TRBJ2-7, with 10 bases matching TRBD1. J lost 1 base, V lost 7 bases, and 28 bases had no gene match. The CDR3 extends over 22 amino acids. Per the germline V gene, CDR1 is MNHEY and CDR2 is SMNVEV (reference sequence). The DNA for the CDR3 is TGTGCCAGCATCCCCTATCTACCCCGACTTAATCCGACAGGGGGCCGGTCCTACGAGCAGTACTTC. Encoded protein: CASIPYLPRLNPTGGRSYEQYF.

This sequence joins TRBV14 and TRBJ2-1; 7 bases align to TRBD2. Germline-derived CDR1 and CDR2 are SGHDN and FVKESK. J lost 8 bases, V lost 1 base, and 20 bases had no gene match. This CDR3 is 19 amino acids long. For the CDR3, the DNA is TGTGCCAGCAGCCAAGTTCGAAGGGGAGGGCTTCTTCGGAGGGATGAGCAGTTCTTC. Amino acids: CASSQVRRGGLLRRDEQFF. Full variable domain (outside the CDR3, taken from reference TRBV14 and TRBJ2-1): EAGVTQFPSHSVIEKGQTVTLRCDPISGHDNLYWYRRVMGKEIKFLLHFVKESKQDESGMPNNRFLAERTGGTYSTLKVQPAELEDSGVYFCASSQVRRGGLLRRDEQFFGPGTRLTVL.

This CDR3 reads CASRAGTSGNTIYF. The CDR3 nucleotides are TGCGCCAGCAGGGCTGGAACTTCTGGAAACACCATATATTTT. V and J are TRBV5-1 and TRBJ1-3; the D is unclear. V shed 5 bases and J shed 1 base, with 10 bases lying between them. The germline gives CDR1 SGHRS, CDR2 YFSETQ. This CDR3 is 14 amino acids long.

The rearrangement joins TRBV11-2 to TRBJ2-7; D call uncertain. The CDR3 has 14 residues. The V end was cut by 1 base, the J end by 0 bases, with 7 bases between. The germline CDR1 and CDR2 sequences are SGHAT and FQNNGV. CDR3 sequence (DNA): TGTGCCAGCAGCTTAGCGGCTAGCTCCTACGAGCAGTACTTC. Amino acids: CASSLAASSYEQYF.

The gene calls are TRBV21-1 and TRBJ2-5; TRBD1, as called in the table, went unchecked against the DNA. TRBV21-1 has pseudogene status. The CDR3 totals 16 residues. In DNA form, the CDR3 reads TGTGCCAGCAGCAAGGGGGCGCGGCAGGGCACAGAGACCCAGTACTTC. Encoded protein: CASSKGARQGTETQYF.

The chain is built from TRBV13 and TRBJ1-2; TRBD1 matches 9 bases. V lost 5 bases to trimming and J lost 5 bases; unmatched junction nucleotides: 6. Germline V gives CDR1 PRHDT, CDR2 FYEKMQ (reference sequence). This CDR3 is built from 14 residues. The CDR3 region has the DNA TGTGCCAGCAGCCTCGGGACAGGGACGTATGGCTACACCTTC. Translated, it gives CASSLGTGTYGYTF.

The chain couples TRBV19 to TRBJ2-7, with 9 bases lining up with TRBD2. CDR1 and CDR2 from the germline V gene are LNHDA and SQIVND (reference sequence). CDR3 size: 14 residues. J gave up 2 bases and V 7 bases, and 6 bases lay outside the gene matches. The CDR3 nucleotides are TGTGCCAGTACCGTGACTAGCGGCGCCTACGAGCAGTACTTC. This encodes CASTVTSGAYEQYF.

J is TRBJ1-1 and V is TRBV6-1; 8 positions match TRBD1. V lost 5 bases, J lost 3 bases, and 8 bases stayed unmatched. There are 15 residues in the CDR3. CDR1 and CDR2 from the germline V gene are MNHNS and SASEGT. CDR3 loop: CASSSPQGADTEAFF. CDR3 DNA sequence: TGTGCCAGCAGTTCACCGCAGGGGGCCGACACTGAAGCTTTCTTT.

The rearrangement uses TRBV5-1 and TRBJ2-4; TRBD2 might be the D (6 bases). The CDR3 is made up of 14 amino acids. Deletions cut 2 bases from V and 7 bases from J, with 13 bases between. CDR1 and CDR2 from the germline V gene are SGHRS and YFSETQ. In DNA form, the CDR3 reads TGCGCCAGCAGCTTTACGGGAGATGTGAACATTCAGTACTTC. Its translation: CASSFTGDVNIQYF.

The gene calls are TRBV10-2 and TRBJ1-5; D gene unclear. Germline-derived CDR1 and CDR2 are WSHSY and SAAADI. This CDR3 is built from 14 residues. V gave up 7 bases and J gave up 0 bases, with 10 bases separating them. In DNA, the CDR3 is TGCGCCAGCACCGACATCAATAGCAATCAGCCCCAGCATTTT. Amino acid sequence: CASTDINSNQPQHF.

The chain recombines TRBV5-1 with TRBJ2-1, with 8 bases matching TRBD2. CDR3 length: 18 amino acids. V was pared by 4 bases and J by 6 bases, with 18 bases of the junction left unmatched. Germline V CDR1 and CDR2: SGHRS, YFSETQ. CDR3 residues: CASSPDQMLAGNGNEQFF. CDR3 nucleotides: TGCGCCAGCAGCCCGGACCAAATGTTAGCGGGAAACGGCAATGAGCAGTTCTTC.

This clone appeared once. The chain uses TRBV7-9 and TRBJ1-6; D is undetermined. This CDR3 has 14 residues. Between the trimmed V and J ends, which lost 1 base and 9 bases, there was a span of 10 bases. Germline V gene lookup returns CDR1 SEHNR and CDR2 FQNEAQ (reference sequence). This chain's CDR3 is CASSLEGEGSPLHF. CDR3 DNA: TGTGCCAGCAGCTTAGAGGGAGAAGGTTCACCCCTCCACTTT.

The rearrangement links TRBV19 to TRBJ1-1; D unresolved. The CDR3 length is 14 residues. The V gene's germline CDR1 is LNHDA and CDR2 SQIVND (reference sequence). V was pared by 4 bases and J by 1 base, with 10 bases between. In nucleotides, the CDR3 is TGTGCCAGTAGTACGGCAGCCCGGAACACTGAAGCTTTCTTT. Translated, it gives CASSTAARNTEAFF.

This chain connects TRBV5-4 to TRBJ2-1; D tentatively reads TRBD1 or TRBD2 (5 bases each). Deletions cut 3 bases from V and 5 bases from J, with 12 bases between. The CDR3 sequence is 14 residues long. Germline CDR1 reads SGHNT; CDR2 reads YYREEE (reference sequence). The CDR3 DNA is TGTGCCAGCAGCTCCGGGACCCAGCACAATGAGCAGTTCTTC. This translates into CASSSGTQHNEQFF. Full variable domain (rest looked up from reference TRBV5-4 and TRBJ2-1): ETGVTQSPTHLIKTRGQQVTLRCSSQSGHNTVSWYQQALGQGPQFIFQYYREEENGRGNFPPRFSGLQFPNYSSELNVNALELDDSALYLCASSSGTQHNEQFFGPGTRLTVL.

The genes are TRBV6-5 and TRBJ1-2, with D possibly being TRBD1 (5 bases). The CDR3 loop spans 15 amino acids. Germline assignment: CDR1 MNHEY and CDR2 SVGAGI. The V and J ends lost 6 bases and 8 bases respectively, with 22 bases between them. The CDR3 DNA reads TGTGCCAGCAGAAGAGGGGCGGGTCCGGCGGGGGGCTACACCTTC. Its translation: CASRRGAGPAGGYTF.